The 9 T cell receptor beta chains in this list originate from one sample, sequenced in a study of cytomegalovirus exposure and HLA in healthy donors. Use of 60 Vbeta and 13 Jbeta primers characterized the PCR. TCRdb's table, derived via immunoSEQ multiplex PCR, lists solely in-frame clones and lacks some. The repertoire has around 130,000 clones, roughly four fifths of them found once; the top ten carry almost 6%. Sequenced material: PBMCs. The source is a woman between 40 and 55 years old in good health and CMV-seropositive.

The rearrangement joins TRBV5-1 to TRBJ2-2, with D possibly matching TRBD2 (5 bases). V lost 2 bases and J 2 bases, leaving 13 bases between the germline ends. The CDR3 sequence is 16 residues long. The V gene's germline CDR1 is SGHRS and CDR2 YFSETQ. The CDR3 DNA reads TGCGCCAGCAGCTTTCAGGCGGGTCTCAACACCGGGGAGCTGTTTTTT. The encoded protein is CASSFQAGLNTGELFF.

The rearrangement joins TRBV7-9 to TRBJ2-1; maybe TRBD1 (6 bases). CDR3 length equals 16 residues. The V gene's germline CDR1 is SEHNR and CDR2 FQNEAQ (reference sequence). V was cut by 5 bases and J by 5 bases, with 19 bases left in between. In DNA, the CDR3 is TGTGCCAGCAGCCCCATACAGGGATTGTACCACAATGAGCAGTTCTTC. It translates to CASSPIQGLYHNEQFF.

V and J are TRBV5-4 and TRBJ2-5, with 9 bases matching TRBD1. The junction had 12 bases not matched to a gene; V was cut back by 4 bases and J by 8 bases. This CDR3 comprises 15 residues. The germline V gene has CDR1 SGHNT and CDR2 YYREEE (reference sequence). As DNA, the CDR3 is TGTGCCAGCAGCCATCCCGGGACAGGGCTCGGAACCCAGTACTTC. It specifies CASSHPGTGLGTQYF.

The rearrangement uses TRBV19 and TRBJ1-4; 12 bases match TRBD1. The germline CDR1 and CDR2 sequences are LNHDA and SQIVND (reference sequence). The CDR3 sequence is 17 residues long. Trimming at V came to 7 bases and at J to 2 bases, leaving 8 bases not matched to a gene. The CDR3 nucleotides are TGTGCCAGTACCCCCCGGGACAGGGGGCGGACTAATGAAAAACTGTTTTTT. This codes for CASTPRDRGRTNEKLFF.

The chain recombines TRBV2 with TRBJ2-7; D unresolved. Germline CDR1 reads SNHLY; CDR2 reads FYNNEI. The CDR3 consists of 15 residues. V was shortened by 2 bases and J by 8 bases, with 19 bases between the two germline ends. The CDR3 loop reads CASSERSPEAVKQYF. CDR3 bases: TGTGCCAGCAGTGAAAGAAGTCCAGAGGCTGTCAAGCAGTACTTC.

This clone was detected once. The chain has TRBV10-1 and TRBJ1-6, with a tentative D call TRBD1 (5 bases). Germline V gene lookup returns CDR1 WNHNN and CDR2 SYGVQD (reference sequence). V was shortened by 7 bases and J by 5 bases, with 9 bases between the two germline ends. The CDR3 length is 13 residues. The CDR3 spells CASTAGNNSPLHF. The CDR3 nucleotides read TGCGCCAGCACCGCAGGGAATAATTCACCCCTCCACTTT.

The chain combines TRBV28 with TRBJ1-5; maybe TRBD1 (5 bases). Germline-derived CDR1 and CDR2 are MDHEN and SYDVKM. V was shortened by 4 bases and J by 0 bases, with 13 bases between the two germline ends. The CDR3 extends over 16 amino acids. DNA for the CDR3: TGTGCCAGCAGTTCGGACGACAGATCTAGCAATCAGCCCCAGCATTTT. Its protein is CASSSDDRSSNQPQHF.

V is TRBV5-4 and J is TRBJ1-1, with TRBD1 as a possible D gene (5 bases). This CDR3 comprises 16 residues. Trimming shortened V by 3 bases and J by 1 base, and 16 bases separated the two germline ends. Per germline, CDR1 SGHNT and CDR2 YYREEE (reference sequence). The CDR3 nucleotides read TGTGCCAGCAGCTCCCCCCAGGGTACTCGGAACACTGAAGCTTTCTTT. Translating gives CASSSPQGTRNTEAFF.

The CDR3 bases are TGTGCCAGCAGTTGGAGCTCCGGGACAGGACTGATCGAGCAGTACTTC. Protein: CASSWSSGTGLIEQYF. The chain recombines TRBV27 with TRBJ2-7, with 8 bases fitting TRBD1. The CDR3 consists of 16 residues. From germline, CDR1 is MNHEY and CDR2 SMNVEV (reference sequence). The ends lost 4 bases at V and 6 bases at J; junction bases unmatched: 14.